The entry that follows covers one T cell receptor beta chain sequence. PCR employed 60 Vbeta and 13 Jbeta primers. The repertoire was sequenced with immunoSEQ multiplex PCR; TCRdb's copy has only in-frame clones and lacks some. Of some 130,000 clones in the sample, 77% were seen once. These data come from a study of cytomegalovirus exposure and HLA in healthy donors. This receptor was taken from a man aged 25-40 years in good health and CMV-seronegative. The sample comprised PBMCs.

Here the CDR3 reads CAWSPDTGAQPQHF. Written as DNA, the CDR3 is TGTGCCTGGAGTCCCGACACAGGGGCTCAGCCCCAGCATTTT. The chain couples TRBV30 to TRBJ1-5; 7 nucleotides agree with TRBD1. V lost 2 bases and J lost 6; bases outside the gene matches: 7. Per germline, CDR1 GTSNPN and CDR2 SVGIG (reference sequence). The CDR3 runs 14 residues.